Listed below are T cell receptor beta chains from one sample, sequenced in a study of regulatory T cells in long-lasting Graves disease. Via MiXCR, TCRdb re-called the multiplex PCR reads, giving one row per CDR3 protein. This repertoire shows 450,000 or so distinct CDR3 sequences, approximately 23% found once; its top ten account for approximately 14%. The starting material was peripheral blood mononuclear cells (PBMCs), obtained when the disease was refractory, from a patient treated with antithyroid drugs. Receptors were obtained from a female donor with Graves disease. The CDR3 runs from the conserved cysteine through the conserved F or W. The D gene is left open where the match is weak. Not all rows give a size; the values are once, few, many and, for expanded clones, a class.

D gene	J gene	clone size	V gene	CDR3 DNA	CDR3 protein
.	TRBJ1-1	many	TRBV7-9	TGTGCCAGCAGCTTAGGGTGGACCACTGAAGCTTTCTTT	CASSLGWTTEAFF
TRBD2	TRBJ2-2	.	TRBV20-1	TGCAGTGCTAGACCGTATAGCGGGGCGAACACCGGGGAGCTGTTTTTT	CSARPYSGANTGELFF
.	TRBJ1-4	few	TRBV7-2	TGTGCCAGCCGGGAAGGGTCGAGAACTAATGAAAAACTGTTTTTT	CASREGSRTNEKLFF
TRBD2	TRBJ2-7	.	TRBV28	TGTGCCAGCAGTTTCTACCTATGGTGGCTAGCGGGAAGCTACGAGCAGTACTTC	CASSFYLWWLAGSYEQYF
.	TRBJ1-4	many	TRBV29-1	TGCAGCGTTGGGGACCCAGACTCTGAAAAACTGTTTTTT	CSVGDPDSEKLFF
.	TRBJ2-5	.	TRBV20-1	TGCAGTGCTAGGGGGCGGCCCCAAGAGACCCAGTACTTC	CSARGRPQETQYF
.	TRBJ2-7	few	TRBV6-5	TGTGCCAGCAGTTACTCCCACCCGAGCTCCTACGAGCAGTACTTC	CASSYSHPSSYEQYF
.	TRBJ2-1	few	TRBV20-1	TGCAGTGCTAGAGATGAGGCGGAGCAGTTCTTC	CSARDEAEQFF
TRBD1	TRBJ1-2	many	TRBV2	TGTGCCGGATCCGGGACAGGGGCCGGAGGCTACACCTTC	CAGSGTGAGGYTF
TRBD1	TRBJ2-5	few	TRBV20-1	TGCAGTGCTGCGGGACAGGGGATTGAGACCCAGTACTTC	CSAAGQGIETQYF
TRBD2	TRBJ2-2	many	TRBV12-3/TRBV12-4	TGTGCCAGCAGTTTCGCGGGGGGGGTCACCGGGGAGCTGTTTTTT	CASSFAGGVTGELFF
.	TRBJ2-7	.	TRBV20-1	TGCAGTGCTAGAGGGGAACTCGGTACTGACGAGCAGTACTTC	CSARGELGTDEQYF
.	TRBJ1-1	.	TRBV5-1	TGCGCCAGCAGCTTTGGGGACATTACGAACACTGAAGCTTTCTTT	CASSFGDITNTEAFF
TRBD1	TRBJ1-5	.	TRBV19	TGTGCCAGCTTCGACAGGGATGATCAGCCCCAGCATTTT	CASFDRDDQPQHF
.	TRBJ2-3	.	TRBV20-1	TGCAGTGCTATGTCCAGGGGTACAGATACGCAGTATTTT	CSAMSRGTDTQYF
.	TRBJ1-3	many	TRBV25-1	TGTGCCAGCGGGACTCTTAGCTCTGGAAACACCATATATTTT	CASGTLSSGNTIYF
.	TRBJ1-1	few	TRBV19	TGTGCCAGTAGTGCCAGGGGCGGGAACACTGAAGCTTTCTTT	CASSARGGNTEAFF
.	TRBJ1-2	many	TRBV6-2/TRBV6-3	TGTGCCAGCACTACTTCCGGGTATGGCTACACCTTC	CASTTSGYGYTF
TRBD1	TRBJ1-5	.	TRBV9	TGTGCCAGCAGTGCAGGGGGCCCCAATCAGCCCCAGCATTTT	CASSAGGPNQPQHF
.	TRBJ2-7	.	TRBV4-2	TGTGCCAGCAGCCAAGATCGGAGCAGCTCCTACGAGCAGTACTTC	CASSQDRSSSYEQYF
TRBD1	TRBJ2-7	few	TRBV20-1	TGCAGTGCAGACAGGGGCCGCGCGGACGAGCAGTACTTC	CSADRGRADEQYF
.	TRBJ2-7	.	TRBV4-1	TGCGCCAGCAGCCCGAGCCGGGGCTACGAGCAGTACTTC	CASSPSRGYEQYF
.	TRBJ1-2	many	TRBV7-9	TGTGCCAGCAGCAAGACAGGCTACACCTTC	CASSKTGYTF
.	TRBJ2-7	.	TRBV27	TGTGCCAGCAGTTTTGGTCGGTTTAGCTCCTACGAGCAGTACTTC	CASSFGRFSSYEQYF
.	TRBJ1-1	many	TRBV20-1	TGCAGTGCCACCATGGGCAGGGGAGGGACTGAAGCTTTCTTT	CSATMGRGGTEAFF
.	TRBJ1-5	once	TRBV28	TGTGCCAGCCGGGGGAGGATGAGTCAGCCCCAGCATTTT	CASRGRMSQPQHF
TRBD2	TRBJ2-7	.	TRBV12-3/TRBV12-4	TGTGCCAGCAGTCCGCGGGGGATGGCCTACGAGCAGTACTTC	CASSPRGMAYEQYF
.	TRBJ1-5	.	TRBV29-1	TGCAGCGTTATGTCTAGCAATCAGCCCCAGCATTTT	CSVMSSNQPQHF
.	TRBJ2-2	few	TRBV27	TGTGCCAGCAGTTTTGGGGCGGAGGCCGGGGAGCTGTTTTTT	CASSFGAEAGELFF
.	TRBJ2-7	many	TRBV28	TGTGCCGGTCGAACCAGTGGGGGAAACCACGAGCAGTACTTC	CAGRTSGGNHEQYF
.	TRBJ1-2	many	TRBV12-3/TRBV12-4	TGTGCCAGCAGTACCGGGATTAACTATGGCTACACCTTC	CASSTGINYGYTF
.	TRBJ1-5	once	TRBV30	TGTGCCTTGAGTCAGGGTGGGTATAGCAATCAGCCCCAGCATTTT	CALSQGGYSNQPQHF
.	TRBJ2-4	.	TRBV19	TGTGCCAGTAGTATAGAAGCCGCCCTCACGGGTAAAAACATTCAGTACTTC	CASSIEAALTGKNIQYF
.	TRBJ2-2	many	TRBV29-1	TGCAGCGTTCCCGAGGCCGACACCGGGGAGCTGTTTTTT	CSVPEADTGELFF
TRBD2	TRBJ2-5	many	TRBV12-3/TRBV12-4	TGTGCCAGCAGAAGCGGGGGGGGCGGATGGGAGACCCAGTACTTC	CASRSGGGGWETQYF
TRBD2	TRBJ2-4	few	TRBV11-2	TGTGCCAGCAGCTCTCCACGGACTAGCATCAAAAACATTCAGTACTTC	CASSSPRTSIKNIQYF
.	TRBJ1-1	many	TRBV2	TGTGCCAGCCTTCCAGGGTTCACTGAAGCTTTCTTT	CASLPGFTEAFF
TRBD1	TRBJ1-1	.	TRBV4-1	TGCGCCAGCAGCCCTGGACAGGGGGGGAACACTGAAGCTTTCTTT	CASSPGQGGNTEAFF
TRBD2	TRBJ2-1	.	TRBV28	TGTGCCAGCAGTTTGCGGACTAGCGGATACTACAATGAGCAGTTCTTC	CASSLRTSGYYNEQFF
.	TRBJ2-7	few	TRBV12-3/TRBV12-4	TGTGCCAGCAGTCCGACTAGGCGCTACGAGCAGTACTTC	CASSPTRRYEQYF
.	TRBJ2-3	.	TRBV25-1	TGTGCCAGCAGTGAGGGGGCCCCAGATACGCAGTATTTT	CASSEGAPDTQYF
.	TRBJ1-1	.	TRBV20-1	TGCAGTGCTAGTGGACCCGTTTTTGGGGGGGACACTGAAGCTTTCTTT	CSASGPVFGGDTEAFF
.	TRBJ1-2	many	TRBV20-1	TGCAGCCTTGGAGTTGGCTACACCTTC	CSLGVGYTF
.	TRBJ1-6	.	TRBV5-4	TGTGCCAGCAGCTTGGGTGTTGGATCACCCCTCCACTTT	CASSLGVGSPLHF
.	TRBJ1-5	.	TRBV19	TGTGCCAGTAAACGGGGGACCTATCAGCCCCAGCATTTT	CASKRGTYQPQHF
.	TRBJ1-4	few	TRBV19	TGTGCGTCGACAGAGGGAGGAGAAAAACTGTTTTTT	CASTEGGEKLFF
.	TRBJ1-3	.	TRBV7-8	TGTGCCAGCAGCTCCCTGGGGGTCTCCCGAGCTGGAAACACCATATATTTT	CASSSLGVSRAGNTIYF